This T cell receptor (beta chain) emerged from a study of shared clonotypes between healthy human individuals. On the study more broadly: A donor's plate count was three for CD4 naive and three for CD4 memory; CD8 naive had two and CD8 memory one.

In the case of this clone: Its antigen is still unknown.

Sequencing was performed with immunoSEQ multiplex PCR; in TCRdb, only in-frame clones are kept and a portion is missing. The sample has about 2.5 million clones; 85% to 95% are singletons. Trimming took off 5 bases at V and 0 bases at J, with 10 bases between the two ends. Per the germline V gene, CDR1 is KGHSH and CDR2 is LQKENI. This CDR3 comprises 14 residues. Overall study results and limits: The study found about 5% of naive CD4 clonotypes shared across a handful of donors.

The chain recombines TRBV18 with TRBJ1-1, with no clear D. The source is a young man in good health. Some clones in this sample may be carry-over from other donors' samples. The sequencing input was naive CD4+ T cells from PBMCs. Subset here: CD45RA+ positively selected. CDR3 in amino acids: CASSNNGMNTEAFF. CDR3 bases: TGTGCCAGCTCAAATAACGGGATGAACACTGAAGCTTTCTTT.